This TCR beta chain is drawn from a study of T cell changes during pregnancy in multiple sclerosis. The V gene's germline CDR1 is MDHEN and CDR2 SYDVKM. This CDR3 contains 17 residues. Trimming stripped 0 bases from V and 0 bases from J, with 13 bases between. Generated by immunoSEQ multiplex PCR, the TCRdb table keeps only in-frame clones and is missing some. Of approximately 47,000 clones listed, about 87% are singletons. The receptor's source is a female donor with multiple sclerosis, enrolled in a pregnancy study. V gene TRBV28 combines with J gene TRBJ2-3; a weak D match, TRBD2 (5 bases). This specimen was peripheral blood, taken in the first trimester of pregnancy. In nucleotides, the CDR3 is TGTGCCAGCAGTTTATGGAGGGCAGGCCCTAGCACAGATACGCAGTATTTT. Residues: CASSLWRAGPSTDTQYF.